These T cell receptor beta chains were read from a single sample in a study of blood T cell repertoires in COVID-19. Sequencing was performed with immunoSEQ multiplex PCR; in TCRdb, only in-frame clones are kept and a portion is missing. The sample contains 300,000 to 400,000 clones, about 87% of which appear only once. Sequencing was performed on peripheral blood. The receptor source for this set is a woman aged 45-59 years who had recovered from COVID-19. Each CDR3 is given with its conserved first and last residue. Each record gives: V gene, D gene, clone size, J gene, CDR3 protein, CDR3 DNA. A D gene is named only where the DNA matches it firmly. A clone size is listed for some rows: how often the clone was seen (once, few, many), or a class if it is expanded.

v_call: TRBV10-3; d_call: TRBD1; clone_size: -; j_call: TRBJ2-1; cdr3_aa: CAISPGQGKGEQFF; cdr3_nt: TGTGCCATCAGCCCGGGACAGGGCAAAGGAGAGCAGTTCTTC
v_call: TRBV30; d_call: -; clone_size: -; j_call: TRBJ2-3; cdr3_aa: CAWSDDGRLGDTQYF; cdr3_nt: TGTGCCTGGAGTGATGACGGGAGATTGGGAGATACGCAGTATTTT
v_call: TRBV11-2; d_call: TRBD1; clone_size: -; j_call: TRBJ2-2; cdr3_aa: CASSASLGQGAGELFF; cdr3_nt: TGTGCCAGCAGCGCGAGTTTGGGGCAGGGGGCCGGGGAGCTGTTTTTT
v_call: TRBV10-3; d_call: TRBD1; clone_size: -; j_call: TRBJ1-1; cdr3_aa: CAISGTGGVTEAFF; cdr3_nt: TGTGCCATCAGTGGGACAGGGGGGGTCACTGAAGCTTTCTTT
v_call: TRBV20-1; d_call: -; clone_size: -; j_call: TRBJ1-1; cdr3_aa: CSAHRDGAFF; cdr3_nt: TGCAGTGCTCACAGGGACGGAGCTTTCTTT
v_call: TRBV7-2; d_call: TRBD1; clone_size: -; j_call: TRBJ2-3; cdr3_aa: CASSPGTASTQYF; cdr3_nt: TGTGCCAGCAGCCCCGGGACAGCGTCGACGCAGTATTTT
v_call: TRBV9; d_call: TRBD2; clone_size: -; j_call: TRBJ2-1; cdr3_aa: CASSVGGGYNEQFF; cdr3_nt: TGTGCCAGCAGCGTAGGCGGGGGTTACAATGAGCAGTTCTTC
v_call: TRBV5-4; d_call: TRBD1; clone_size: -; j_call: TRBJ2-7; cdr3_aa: CASSKDRGSYEQYF; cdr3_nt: TGTGCCAGCAGCAAAGACAGGGGGTCCTACGAGCAGTACTTC
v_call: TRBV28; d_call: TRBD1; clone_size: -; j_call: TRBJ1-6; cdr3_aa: CASSEGGRGRSPLHF; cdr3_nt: TGTGCCAGCAGTGAAGGGGGCCGAGGACGGTCACCCCTCCACTTT
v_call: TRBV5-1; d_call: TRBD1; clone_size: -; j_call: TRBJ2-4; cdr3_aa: CASSGWDRETQKRIQYF; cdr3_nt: TGCGCCAGCAGCGGGTGGGACAGGGAAACCCAAAAACGTATTCAGTACTTC
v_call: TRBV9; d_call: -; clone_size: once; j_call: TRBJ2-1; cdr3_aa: CASSAQGPSSYNEQFF; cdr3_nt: TGTGCCAGCAGCGCCCAGGGGCCGAGCTCCTACAATGAGCAGTTCTTC